A single sample is the source of the 18 T cell receptor beta chains below, sequenced in a study of T cells in Graves' hyperthyroidism and ophthalmopathy. It was RNA transcripts that yielded the amplified TCR beta CDR3 regions. With the HTBI primer set, the TCR CDR3 went through a first round of RT-PCR. TCRdb reprocessed the multiplex PCR reads via MiXCR and lists one record per CDR3 protein. The sample includes 530,000 or so distinct CDR3 sequences, 24% of them seen just once. Specimen: blood. These receptors were collected from a woman aged 25 to 45 with Graves' ophthalmopathy.

This clonotype was seen many times. The chain is built from TRBV6-5 and TRBJ1-2; no reliable D call. With 0 bases removed from V and 10 bases from J, the gap between germline ends came to 15 bases. Germline loops: CDR1 MNHEY, CDR2 SVGAGI. The CDR3 totals 14 residues. CDR3: CASSYSRSRADYTF. As DNA, the CDR3 is TGTGCCAGCAGTTACTCGAGGAGTAGGGCGGACTACACCTTC.

This clonotype was observed at least ten times. The rearrangement joins TRBV12-3 or TRBV12-4 to TRBJ1-2; TRBD1 aligns across 9 bases. V trimming: 4 bases; J trimming: 6 bases; junction bases outside the gene matches: 3. The CDR3 contains 13 residues. The CDR3 bases are TGTGCCAGCAGTTGGGACAGGGTGAATGGCTACACCTTC. Amino acids: CASSWDRVNGYTF.

This clonotype showed up many times. This chain connects TRBV6-2 or TRBV6-3 to TRBJ2-2; D uncertain. Trimming shortened V by 2 bases and J by 0 bases, and 4 bases separated the two germline ends. Germline CDR1 MNHEY, CDR2 SVGEGT. The length of the CDR3 is 14 residues. CDR3 residues: CASSYLANTGELFF. DNA for the CDR3: TGTGCCAGCAGTTACCTGGCGAACACCGGGGAGCTGTTTTTT.

The sample holds many counts of this clonotype. V usage is TRBV19 and J usage is TRBJ2-5; no clear D. This CDR3 spans 12 amino acids. Germline CDR1 reads LNHDA; CDR2 reads SQIVND (reference sequence). V lost 5 bases and J 5 bases, leaving 9 bases between the germline ends. The CDR3 here is CASSPSTETQYF. The CDR3 nucleotides read TGTGCCAGTAGTCCATCTACTGAGACCCAGTACTTC.

This clonotype was counted a few times. This sequence joins TRBV7-3 and TRBJ2-3; 7 bases map to TRBD1. The CDR3 is 15 amino acids. The germline V gene has CDR1 SGHTA and CDR2 FQGTGA. The junction had 10 bases not matched to a gene; V was cut back by 2 bases and J by 8 bases. The CDR3: CASSLAPGTVSTQYF. DNA for the CDR3: TGTGCCAGCAGCTTAGCCCCCGGGACAGTATCTACGCAGTATTTT. The variable domain in full, with the rest retrieved from reference TRBV7-3 and TRBJ2-3, is GAGVSQTPSNKVTEKGKYVELRCDPISGHTALYWYRQSLGQGPEFLIYFQGTGAADDSGLPNDRFFAVRPEGSVSTLKIQRTERGDSAVYLCASSLAPGTVSTQYFGPGTRLTVL.

This chain joins TRBV29-1 and TRBJ2-5, with D tentatively TRBD2 (5 bases). CDR3 length: 14 residues. The V and J ends lost 4 bases and 5 bases respectively, with 17 bases between them. Germline V gives CDR1 SQVTM, CDR2 ANQGSEA. CDR3 in amino acids: CSVAPHSPGETQYF. In nucleotides, the CDR3 is TGCAGCGTTGCCCCTCACTCCCCGGGGGAGACCCAGTACTTC. Using reference TRBV29-1 and TRBJ2-5 for the parts outside the CDR3, the full variable domain is SAVISQKPSRDICQRGTSLTIQCQVDSQVTMMFWYRQQPGQSLTLIATANQGSEATYESGFVIDKFPISRPNLTFSTLTVSNMSPEDSSIYLCSVAPHSPGETQYFGPGTRLLVL.

This clonotype was seen repeatedly, ten times or more. This chain joins TRBV7-2 and TRBJ1-2; no firm D call. CDR1 is SGHTA, CDR2 FQGNSA, per germline. V lost 6 bases to trimming and J lost 3 bases, with 14 bases between them. This CDR3 comprises 14 residues. CDR3 loop: CASRPLGKDYGYTF. As DNA, the CDR3 is TGTGCCAGCAGACCCTTGGGGAAGGACTATGGCTACACCTTC.

This chain joins TRBV6-1 and TRBJ1-1; D ambiguous. The germline CDR1 and CDR2 sequences are MNHNS and SASEGT. CDR3 length: 13 amino acids. V was clipped by 6 bases and J by 3 bases, with 11 bases between them. The CDR3: CASRRGKDTEAFF. CDR3 DNA sequence: TGTGCCAGCAGGCGAGGGAAGGACACTGAAGCTTTCTTT.

On this clonotype: Since a much larger clone is just one base distant, this may be a read error. The rearrangement uses TRBV5-1 and TRBJ1-1; maybe TRBD1 (6 bases). Germline values: CDR1 SGHRS, CDR2 YFSETQ. The CDR3 sequence is 15 residues long. With 0 bases removed from V and 0 bases from J, the gap between germline ends came to 9 bases. This CDR3 is CASSLEGELNTEAFF. The CDR3 coding sequence is TGCGCCAGCAGCTTGGAGGGGGAATTGAACACTGAAGCTTTCTTT.

At least ten counts were recorded for this clonotype. This sequence joins TRBV30 and TRBJ1-2; weak D call: TRBD1 (6 bases). Trimming took 5 bases from V and 0 from J, leaving 10 bases between them. This CDR3 region has 13 residues. Germline loops: CDR1 GTSNPN, CDR2 SVGIG (reference sequence). DNA of the CDR3: TGTGCCTGGGACAGGCAAGCTAACTATGGCTACACCTTC. Its translation: CAWDRQANYGYTF.

At least ten counts were recorded for this clonotype. The CDR3 region is CASEAGETYEQYF. The CDR3 DNA follows: TGTGCCAGCGAAGCGGGGGAAACCTACGAGCAGTACTTC. This chain uses TRBV6-1 with TRBJ2-7; 8 bases are shared with TRBD2. CDR3 size: 13 residues. Losses at the gene ends were 8 bases for V and 2 bases for J; bases not matched to a gene: 5. Germline values: CDR1 MNHNS, CDR2 SASEGT.

This clonotype has only a few counts. This chain uses TRBV30 with TRBJ1-2; 7 nucleotides match TRBD1. Trimming cost V 3 bases and J 8 bases; bases outside gene matches: 12. The CDR3 runs to 14 residues. Germline V gene lookup returns CDR1 GTSNPN and CDR2 SVGIG (reference sequence). CDR3 in amino acids: CAWSLGQPLSGYTF. CDR3 sequence (DNA): TGTGCCTGGAGCTTGGGACAGCCCTTGAGCGGCTACACCTTC.

Many counts were recorded for this clonotype. The chain links TRBV4-3 to TRBJ1-2; no reliable D call. The CDR3 totals 15 residues. CDR1 and CDR2 (germline): LGHNA, YSLEER. V dropped 0 bases and J dropped 6 bases, with 14 bases sitting between them. CDR3 loop: CASSQEFRVGDGYTF. The DNA of the CDR3 is TGCGCCAGCAGCCAAGAATTTAGGGTTGGCGATGGCTACACCTTC.

This clonotype was observed a single time. The chain links TRBV29-1 to TRBJ1-2; 7 bases agree with TRBD1. The CDR3 length is 14 residues. V lost 3 bases to trimming and J lost 4 bases; unmatched junction nucleotides: 8. Germline V gives CDR1 SQVTM, CDR2 ANQGSEA. The CDR3 sequence is CSVDLQGSGYGYTF. CDR3 DNA: TGCAGCGTTGACCTACAGGGGTCGGGCTATGGCTACACCTTC.

Only a few counts were recorded for this clonotype. The gene calls are TRBV12-3 or TRBV12-4 and TRBJ2-7; D may match TRBD1 or TRBD2 (5 bases each). V lost 2 bases to trimming and J lost 7 bases, with 15 bases between them. The CDR3 sequence is 14 residues long. The CDR3, as DNA: TGTGCCAGCAGTTTACAGTACAGGACGGGGGAGCAGTACTTC. It specifies CASSLQYRTGEQYF.

The chain uses TRBV12-5 and TRBJ2-7; 8 bases fit TRBD1. V shed 6 bases and J 5 bases; nucleotides not matched to a gene: 12. This CDR3 spans 15 amino acids. Germline loops: CDR1 LGHNT, CDR2 FRNRAP. The CDR3 DNA reads TGTGCTAGTGGAGACGCCGTGGACAGGGCCCACGAGCAGTACTTC. It encodes CASGDAVDRAHEQYF.

Ten or more counts support this clonotype. The chain uses TRBV19 and TRBJ1-2; TRBD1 aligns across 7 bases. Per the germline V gene, CDR1 is LNHDA and CDR2 is SQIVND (reference sequence). The CDR3 has 15 residues. The junction had 13 bases not matched to a gene; V was cut back by 8 bases and J by 4 bases. CDR3 residues: CASGRWAGGVYGYTF. In DNA, the CDR3 is TGTGCCAGTGGACGGTGGGCAGGGGGAGTCTATGGCTACACCTTC.

Regarding this clonotype: A much larger clone sits a single nucleotide away, making a read error possible. The final CDR3 position lacks the conserved phenylalanine or tryptophan, pointing to a likely read error. The chain joins TRBV24-1 to TRBJ1-2; 7 bases are a match to TRBD1. The CDR3 consists of 14 residues. Trimming removed 1 base from V and 6 bases from J; junction bases left unmatched: 4. Germline V gene data show CDR1 as KGHDR and CDR2 as SFDVKD. The CDR3 DNA follows: TGTGCCACCAGTGATTTTAAGAGGGGGCATGGCTACACCTCC. This encodes CATSDFKRGHGYTS.